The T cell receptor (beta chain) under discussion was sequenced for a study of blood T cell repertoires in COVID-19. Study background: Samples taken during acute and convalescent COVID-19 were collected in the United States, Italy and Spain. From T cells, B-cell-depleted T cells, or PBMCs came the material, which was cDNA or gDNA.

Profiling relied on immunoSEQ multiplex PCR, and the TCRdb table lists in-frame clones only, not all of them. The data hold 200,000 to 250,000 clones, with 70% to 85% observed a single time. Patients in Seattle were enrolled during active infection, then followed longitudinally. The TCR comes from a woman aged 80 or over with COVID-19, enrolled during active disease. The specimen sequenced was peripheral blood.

The CDR3 is CSVSLGTYNTEAFF. The CDR3 DNA reads as TGCAGCGTTTCCCTCGGGACATATAACACTGAAGCTTTCTTT. V and J are TRBV29-1 and TRBJ1-1; weak D call: TRBD1 (6 bases). Germline V gives CDR1 SQVTM, CDR2 ANQGSEA. The CDR3 is 14 amino acids. Trimming left V 5 bases short and J 2 bases short, with 15 bases between.